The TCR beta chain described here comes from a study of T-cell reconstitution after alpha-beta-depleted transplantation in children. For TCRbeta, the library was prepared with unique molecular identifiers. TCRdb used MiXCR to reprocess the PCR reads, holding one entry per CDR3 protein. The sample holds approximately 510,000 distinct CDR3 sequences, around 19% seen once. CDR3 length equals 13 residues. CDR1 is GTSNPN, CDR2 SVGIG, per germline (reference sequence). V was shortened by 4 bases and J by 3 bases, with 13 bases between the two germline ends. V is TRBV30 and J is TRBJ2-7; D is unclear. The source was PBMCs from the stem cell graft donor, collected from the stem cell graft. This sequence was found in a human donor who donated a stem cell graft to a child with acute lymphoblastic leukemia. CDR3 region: CAWKTQALYEQYF. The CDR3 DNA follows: TGTGCCTGGAAAACTCAAGCCCTCTACGAGCAGTACTTC.